A single sample is the source of the 24 T cell receptor beta chains below, sequenced in a study of PD-L1 blockade in urothelial cancer. Assay: immunoSEQ multiplex PCR; the TCRdb copy retains only in-frame clones and omits some. The sample shows more than 90,000 clones, 70% to 90% of them seen only once. Indicated time point: peripheral blood 6 weeks after treatment start. Sequenced material: PBMCs, taken around atezolizumab (anti-PD-L1) treatment. These receptors all come from a man between 65 and 85 years old with urothelial cancer.

The chain combines TRBV5-1 with TRBJ1-3; D perhaps matches TRBD1 (6 bases). Germline CDR1 is SGHRS and CDR2 is YFSETQ. This CDR3 is built from 13 residues. The ends were cut back, 3 bases at V and 4 bases at J, with 8 bases in the middle. CDR3 amino acids: CASSSGQGNTIYF. The CDR3 region has the DNA TGCGCCAGCAGCTCAGGACAGGGAAACACCATATATTTT. Full variable domain (outside the CDR3, taken from reference TRBV5-1 and TRBJ1-3): KAGVTQTPRYLIKTRGQQVTLSCSPISGHRSVSWYQQTPGQGLQFLFEYFSETQRNKGNFPGRFSGRQFSNSRSEMNVSTLELGDSALYLCASSSGQGNTIYFGEGSWLTVV.

The CDR3 nucleotides read TGCGCCAGCAGCTCCCGGGTTGGCACAGATACGCAGTATTTT. Residues: CASSSRVGTDTQYF. The J gene is TRBJ2-3, the V gene TRBV5-1; D unresolved. V shed 3 bases and J shed 1 base, with 9 bases lying between them. There are 14 residues in the CDR3. Germline loops: CDR1 SGHRS, CDR2 YFSETQ. The variable domain in full, with the rest retrieved from reference TRBV5-1 and TRBJ2-3, is KAGVTQTPRYLIKTRGQQVTLSCSPISGHRSVSWYQQTPGQGLQFLFEYFSETQRNKGNFPGRFSGRQFSNSRSEMNVSTLELGDSALYLCASSSRVGTDTQYFGPGTRLTVL.

This chain links TRBV5-1 with TRBJ2-1, with 10 nucleotides matching TRBD1. From germline, CDR1 is SGHRS and CDR2 YFSETQ. V gave up 5 bases and J gave up 7 bases; unmatched junction bases: 9. This CDR3 is built from 15 residues. CDR3 bases: TGCGCCAGCAGGGGCGGACAGGGGGGATTTAATGAGCAGTTCTTC. Translated: CASRGGQGGFNEQFF.

The gene calls are TRBV19 and TRBJ1-5; D may be TRBD1 (6 bases). CDR1 is LNHDA, CDR2 SQIVND, per germline (reference sequence). V lost 4 bases, J lost 0 bases, and 16 bases lay in between. CDR3 length equals 17 residues. This chain's CDR3 is CASSTRTHRDSNQPQHF. DNA for the CDR3: TGTGCCAGTAGTACACGCACCCACAGGGATAGCAATCAGCCCCAGCATTTT.

Notes on this clone: Its ends do not fully match the called genes, so a read error is possible. The gene calls are TRBV20-1 and TRBJ1-2; 9 bases map to TRBD1. The CDR3 has 11 residues. Germline CDR1 and CDR2: DFQATT and SNEGSKA (reference sequence). The CDR3 loop reads CSAREGDREKF. In nucleotides, the CDR3 is TGCAGTGCTAGAGAAGGGGACAGGGAAAAATTC.

As for this clone: Germline and junction disagree at one end, which may indicate a read error. This chain links TRBV30 with TRBJ2-7; D not resolved. The germline CDR1 and CDR2 sequences are GTSNPN and SVGIG (reference sequence). This CDR3 is built from 12 residues. CDR3 DNA: TGTGCCTGGAGTGTACTCTCCCACGAGCAGTACTTC. Translated, it gives CAWSVLSHEQYF.

The V gene is TRBV5-6, the J gene TRBJ1-5, with 7 bases matching TRBD1. J was trimmed by 6 bases and V by 4 bases; bases with no gene match: 4. CDR1 is SGHDT and CDR2 is YYEEEE in the germline V gene. The CDR3 is made up of 13 amino acids. This chain's CDR3 is CASSLTGTQPQHF. The DNA of the CDR3 is TGTGCCAGCAGCCTGACAGGGACTCAGCCCCAGCATTTT.

The chain is built from TRBV5-8 and TRBJ1-4, with 8 bases that match TRBD1. Per germline, CDR1 SGHTS and CDR2 YDEGEE. The CDR3 totals 15 residues. V lost 0 bases to trimming and J lost 8 bases; unmatched junction nucleotides: 6. The CDR3 protein is CASSLANRGEEKLFF. The DNA for the CDR3 is TGTGCCAGCAGCTTGGCGAACAGGGGGGAGGAAAAACTGTTTTTT.

The V call is TRBV5-4, the J call TRBJ1-1; D possibly corresponds to TRBD1 (5 bases). Germline-derived CDR1 and CDR2 are SGHNT and YYREEE (reference sequence). Trimming pared 2 bases from V and 2 bases from J, leaving 13 bases between. The CDR3 is 15 amino acids. The CDR3 here is CASSFPGGINTEAFF. The CDR3 coding sequence is TGTGCCAGCAGCTTTCCCGGGGGTATCAACACTGAAGCTTTCTTT.

The gene calls are TRBV6-5 and TRBJ1-2; D is possibly TRBD1 (5 bases). The CDR3 extends over 14 amino acids. Germline V CDR1 and CDR2: MNHEY, SVGAGI. Trimming removed 6 bases at V and 7 bases at J, with 18 bases between. The CDR3 DNA reads TGTGCCAGCAGCCAACGGGGGGATCTTTTTGGCTACACCTTC. It specifies CASSQRGDLFGYTF.

This chain links TRBV6-5 with TRBJ2-2; 12 bases line up with TRBD2. Losses at the gene ends were 8 bases for V and 6 bases for J; bases not matched to a gene: 4. CDR3 length: 14 residues. In germline, CDR1 is MNHEY, CDR2 SVGAGI. CDR3 amino acids: CASGGLAGSGELFF. The CDR3 coding sequence is TGTGCCAGCGGGGGACTAGCGGGTTCCGGGGAGCTGTTTTTT.

The chain employs TRBV11-2 and TRBJ2-1, with D possibly TRBD2 on 5 matching bases. Trimming left V 0 bases short and J 4 bases short, with 13 bases between. Germline V CDR1 and CDR2: SGHAT, FQNNGV. The CDR3 has 16 residues. As DNA, the CDR3 is TGTGCCAGCAGCTTAGATCGGGCTAGCCTTTACAATGAGCAGTTCTTC. Translation gives CASSLDRASLYNEQFF.

The V call is TRBV6-5, the J call TRBJ2-1; a possible D gene is TRBD2 (6 bases). The CDR3 length is 15 residues. The V gene lost 6 bases and the J gene lost 3 bases, with 15 bases spanning the gap. Germline CDR1 reads MNHEY; CDR2 reads SVGAGI. CDR3 residues: CASRLGGTDYNEQFF. The CDR3 bases are TGTGCCAGCAGATTGGGCGGGACCGACTACAATGAGCAGTTCTTC.

This clone was seen ten or more times. The rearrangement joins TRBV5-6 to TRBJ1-2; 11 bases match TRBD1. J gave up 5 bases and V 0 bases, and 3 bases lay outside the gene matches. The germline V gene encodes CDR1 SGHDT and CDR2 YYEEEE. The CDR3 extends over 15 amino acids. The CDR3 loop reads CASSLVGTGGYGYTF. The CDR3 nucleotides are TGTGCCAGCAGCTTGGTTGGGACAGGGGGTTATGGCTACACCTTC.

This clone appeared a few times. The CDR3: CAWSVRGNIQYF. CDR3 coding DNA: TGTGCCTGGAGTGTACGAGGGAACATTCAGTACTTC. V gene TRBV30 combines with J gene TRBJ2-4; maybe TRBD2 (5 bases). Germline V gives CDR1 GTSNPN, CDR2 SVGIG (reference sequence). CDR3 length: 12 amino acids. Trimming removed 0 bases from V and 7 bases from J, with 7 bases in between.

V and J are TRBV18 and TRBJ2-1; no clear D gene. Trimming left V 3 bases short and J 1 base short, with 10 bases between. CDR1 and CDR2 (germline): KGHSH, LQKENI. This CDR3 has 15 amino acids. CDR3 loop: CASSPSSVSYNEQFF. DNA of the CDR3: TGTGCCAGCTCACCCTCGAGCGTTTCCTACAATGAGCAGTTCTTC.

The chain is built from TRBV4-1 and TRBJ2-5; 9 positions match TRBD1. The CDR3 length is 14 residues. V lost 1 base and J lost 5; bases outside the gene matches: 2. Germline V gives CDR1 MGHRA, CDR2 YSYEKL. The CDR3, as DNA: TGCGCCAGCAGCCAAGGGGGACAGGGCGAGACCCAGTACTTC. It is translated as CASSQGGQGETQYF.

The J gene is TRBJ1-1, the V gene TRBV30, with D perhaps matching TRBD1 (5 bases). CDR3 length: 14 residues. Germline-derived CDR1 and CDR2 are GTSNPN and SVGIG (reference sequence). The germline V and J ends were trimmed by 5 bases and 5 bases, with 18 bases remaining between them. DNA of the CDR3: TGTGCCTGGGATCGGGGGATCCCTGGGACTGAAGCTTTCTTT. Amino acids: CAWDRGIPGTEAFF.

This clone was recorded only once. The genes are TRBV7-2 and TRBJ2-5; weak D call: TRBD2 (6 bases). The CDR3 spans 16 residues. In germline, CDR1 is SGHTA, CDR2 FQGNSA. Trimming stripped 0 bases from V and 5 bases from J, with 16 bases between. DNA of the CDR3: TGTGCCAGCAGCTTAGCGAGCTCACCCCGGGGGGAGACCCAGTACTTC. It yields the protein CASSLASSPRGETQYF.

The chain couples TRBV10-1 to TRBJ2-3; 9 bases match TRBD1. Trimming at V came to 6 bases and at J to 4 bases, leaving 5 bases not matched to a gene. Germline V CDR1 and CDR2: WNHNN, SYGVQD (reference sequence). The CDR3 has 14 amino acids. CDR3: CASSRDREADTQYF. For the CDR3, the DNA is TGCGCCAGCAGCCGGGACAGGGAGGCAGATACGCAGTATTTT.

This chain uses TRBV7-8 with TRBJ1-6; weak D call: TRBD1 (5 bases). The CDR3 length is 14 residues. The V end was cut by 5 bases, the J end by 10 bases, with 15 bases between. CDR1 and CDR2 (germline): SGHVS, FQNEAQ. CDR3 sequence (DNA): TGTGCCAGCAGCCCTTCGACAGCTCACTCACCCCTCCACTTT. Its translation is CASSPSTAHSPLHF.

The rearrangement links TRBV4-3 to TRBJ2-7; 8 bases agree with TRBD2. This CDR3 contains 15 residues. Looked up from germline, CDR1 is LGHNA and CDR2 is YSLEER. The junction had 8 bases not matched to a gene; V was cut back by 1 base and J by 6 bases. The CDR3 DNA is TGCGCCAGCAGCCAAGTCCCAGCGGGAGAGGTCGAGCAGTACTTC. Translation gives CASSQVPAGEVEQYF.

This clone has only one observation. The CDR3 DNA reads as TGTGCCAGTAGGGCGGGGTCTTCGAACTATGGCTACACCTTC. Its protein is CASRAGSSNYGYTF. V gene TRBV19 combines with J gene TRBJ1-2; D not resolved. Trimming stripped 6 bases from V and 2 bases from J, with 13 bases between. The CDR3 spans 14 residues. Germline V lookup: CDR1 LNHDA, CDR2 SQIVND (reference sequence).

The chain carries TRBV9 and TRBJ2-1, with 7 bases identical to TRBD2. J was trimmed by 1 base and V by 4 bases; bases with no gene match: 5. Germline V gives CDR1 SGDLS, CDR2 YYNGEE. The CDR3 runs 15 residues. DNA of the CDR3: TGTGCCAGCAGCTCCCGCGGGGGATCCTACAATGAGCAGTTCTTC. This codes for CASSSRGGSYNEQFF.